The 20 T cell receptor beta chains listed next were all sequenced from one sample in a study of blood T cell repertoires in COVID-19. This table comes from immunoSEQ multiplex PCR, and its TCRdb copy is limited to in-frame clones, with some not included. The sample holds some 93,000 clones; 86% are singletons and the top ten take about 9.4%. Sample: peripheral blood. The receptor set was obtained from a man aged 45-65 years with acute or convalescent COVID-19.

The chain's CDR3 is CASSGTGGLGNTIYF. The DNA of the CDR3 is TGCGCCAGCAGCGGGACAGGGGGCCTCGGAAACACCATATATTTT. The rearrangement joins TRBV5-1 to TRBJ1-3; 12 nucleotides match TRBD1. Germline V gene sequence: CDR1 SGHRS, CDR2 YFSETQ. The CDR3 spans 15 residues. Trimming at V came to 4 bases and at J to 4 bases, leaving 3 bases not matched to a gene.

The gene calls are TRBV24-1 and TRBJ2-1, with 7 bases identical to TRBD1. Germline V gene data show CDR1 as KGHDR and CDR2 as SFDVKD. The CDR3 consists of 16 residues. The V and J ends lost 3 bases and 10 bases, in that order; junction bases with no gene match: 14. CDR3 DNA sequence: TGTGCCACCAGTGATCCCGGACTCCCCCCCAGGGGGGAGCAGTTCTTC. Amino acids: CATSDPGLPPRGEQFF.

This rearrangement joins TRBV2 to TRBJ2-7, with a weak D call TRBD2 (6 bases). Germline V gene lookup returns CDR1 SNHLY and CDR2 FYNNEI. V was clipped by 5 bases and J by 6 bases, with 17 bases between them. The CDR3 extends over 14 amino acids. CDR3 sequence (DNA): TGTGCCAGCAGTTGGCTGAGGGAGGCCGGCGAGCAGTACTTC. This codes for CASSWLREAGEQYF.

The CDR3 DNA follows: TGCGCCAGCAGAGTACTAGCGGCAAACACCGGGGAGCTGTTTTTT. The encoded protein is CASRVLAANTGELFF. The chain couples TRBV5-1 to TRBJ2-2; 8 bases agree with TRBD2. Losses at the gene ends were 5 bases for V and 2 bases for J; bases not matched to a gene: 5. Germline V CDR1 and CDR2: SGHRS, YFSETQ. This CDR3 comprises 15 residues.

The chain carries TRBV4-1 and TRBJ2-3, with 8 bases lining up with TRBD2. The germline CDR1 and CDR2 sequences are MGHRA and YSYEKL. CDR3 length equals 15 residues. J gave up 6 bases and V 2 bases, and 7 bases lay outside the gene matches. The CDR3 nucleotides read TGCGCCAGCAGCCAAAGGGAAGCGGGAGCTGATACGCAGTATTTT. Translated: CASSQREAGADTQYF.

CDR3 residues: CASSQGRGTADMETQYF. In DNA, the CDR3 is TGTGCCAGCAGCCAAGGCCGAGGGACAGCGGATATGGAGACCCAGTACTTC. The J gene is TRBJ2-5, the V gene TRBV14; TRBD1 agrees at 7 bases. This CDR3 spans 17 amino acids. The junction had 13 bases not matched to a gene; V was cut back by 1 base and J by 5 bases. The germline gives CDR1 SGHDN, CDR2 FVKESK.

This clone was detected a few times. The CDR3 is CSVGGTDTQYF. The CDR3 coding sequence is TGCAGCGTTGGAGGGACAGATACGCAGTATTTT. This chain connects TRBV29-1 to TRBJ2-3; possible D gene TRBD2, 5 bases. This CDR3 is built from 11 residues. Germline values: CDR1 SQVTM, CDR2 ANQGSEA. V lost 4 bases and J 3 bases, leaving 5 bases between the germline ends.

The chain recombines TRBV30 with TRBJ1-2; 7 nucleotides line up with TRBD1. The germline CDR1 and CDR2 sequences are GTSNPN and SVGIG (reference sequence). This CDR3 spans 12 amino acids. With V trimmed by 2 bases and J by 4 bases, 1 base remained unmatched. CDR3 sequence reads: CAWSRQGYGYTF. For the CDR3, the DNA is TGTGCCTGGAGTCGACAGGGCTATGGCTACACCTTC.

This chain joins TRBV30 and TRBJ1-4, with TRBD1 matching 9 bases. V was pared by 0 bases and J by 5 bases, with 4 bases of the junction left unmatched. The CDR3 spans 15 residues. The germline CDR1 and CDR2 sequences are GTSNPN and SVGIG (reference sequence). The CDR3 sequence is CAWSVGQGPNEKLFF. DNA of the CDR3: TGTGCCTGGAGTGTCGGACAGGGGCCCAATGAAAAACTGTTTTTT.

This clone was observed once. This chain connects TRBV9 to TRBJ1-6; 7 bases map to TRBD1. Germline CDR1 and CDR2: SGDLS and YYNGEE. The V segment lost 3 bases and the J segment 5 bases; nucleotides outside the gene matches: 11. This CDR3 has 17 residues. The CDR3 is CASSAVDRAYHNSPLHF. The CDR3 coding sequence is TGTGCCAGCAGCGCCGTCGACAGGGCCTATCATAATTCACCCCTCCACTTT.

This clone was seen just once. The chain joins TRBV12-5 to TRBJ2-7; TRBD1 matches 11 bases. The V and J ends lost 7 bases and 0 bases, in that order; junction bases with no gene match: 11. This CDR3 is built from 17 residues. In germline, CDR1 is LGHNT, CDR2 FRNRAP. The CDR3 protein is CASAKRTGGPSSYEQYF. The CDR3 bases are TGTGCTAGTGCCAAAAGGACAGGGGGCCCTAGCTCCTACGAGCAGTACTTC.

This clone appeared a single time. The chain uses TRBV7-9 and TRBJ1-1; 8 bases match TRBD1. The CDR3 runs 17 residues. V lost 5 bases to trimming and J lost 0 bases; unmatched junction nucleotides: 11. Germline CDR1 reads SEHNR; CDR2 reads FQNEAQ (reference sequence). Here the CDR3 DNA reads TGTGCCAGCAGCGTCACAGGGGGGCTCCTCATGAACACTGAAGCTTTCTTT. The encoded protein is CASSVTGGLLMNTEAFF.

There are a few counts of this clone. A read error may account for a junction end that differs from germline. The chain joins TRBV6-5 to TRBJ2-2; 7 nucleotides match TRBD2. Germline loops: CDR1 MNHEY, CDR2 SVGAGI. The CDR3 has 16 residues. CDR3 sequence (DNA): TGTGCCAGCAGCTACTCGACGGCGGGAGTGACCGGGGAGCTGTTTTTT. This codes for CASSYSTAGVTGELFF.

The CDR3: CASSVRQGSPYNEQFF. The CDR3 DNA reads TGTGCCAGCAGCGTACGGCAGGGTAGTCCCTACAATGAGCAGTTCTTC. This sequence joins TRBV9 and TRBJ2-1, with TRBD1 as a possible D gene (5 bases). The CDR3 runs 16 residues. Germline V gene sequence: CDR1 SGDLS, CDR2 YYNGEE. Trimming pared 1 base from V and 2 bases from J, leaving 13 bases between.

In DNA form, the CDR3 reads TGCGCCAGCAGCCCGGGACAGGGTGGCATAAATGAGCAGTTCTTC. Amino acids: CASSPGQGGINEQFF. The chain combines TRBV4-1 with TRBJ2-1; TRBD1 matches at 9 bases. Germline V gives CDR1 MGHRA, CDR2 YSYEKL. With V trimmed by 4 bases and J by 7 bases, 8 bases remained unmatched. The CDR3 length is 15 residues.

V gene TRBV6-5 combines with J gene TRBJ2-5; TRBD2 matches at 10 bases. The germline CDR1 and CDR2 sequences are MNHEY and SVGAGI. V lost 6 bases and J lost 4; bases outside the gene matches: 8. The CDR3 contains 15 residues. This CDR3 reads CASRRAGGPGETQYF. As DNA, the CDR3 is TGTGCCAGCAGAAGAGCGGGAGGGCCGGGAGAGACCCAGTACTTC.

The rearrangement links TRBV7-9 to TRBJ1-1, with 9 bases identical to TRBD1. The CDR3 length is 15 residues. With 1 base clipped from V and 3 bases from J, the junction kept 3 bases outside the gene matches. The germline CDR1 and CDR2 sequences are SEHNR and FQNEAQ (reference sequence). The CDR3 is CASSLGGQGDTEAFF. DNA of the CDR3: TGTGCCAGCAGCTTAGGGGGACAGGGTGACACTGAAGCTTTCTTT.

The V gene is TRBV29-1, the J gene TRBJ2-7; 12 bases are a match to TRBD2. Germline CDR1 reads SQVTM; CDR2 reads ANQGSEA. V gave up 4 bases and J gave up 7 bases; unmatched junction bases: 11. CDR3 length equals 15 residues. CDR3 region: CSVGGLAGGFVEQYF. The CDR3, as DNA: TGCAGCGTTGGGGGCCTAGCGGGAGGGTTTGTAGAGCAGTACTTC.

This rearrangement joins TRBV19 to TRBJ2-7; maybe TRBD1 (5 bases). In germline, CDR1 is LNHDA, CDR2 SQIVND (reference sequence). The CDR3 totals 14 residues. V was clipped by 5 bases and J by 5 bases, with 16 bases between them. The chain's CDR3 is CASSPWGKGNEQYF. The CDR3 nucleotides read TGTGCCAGTAGTCCTTGGGGCAAGGGCAACGAGCAGTACTTC. Together with reference TRBV19 and TRBJ2-7, the CDR3 gives the full variable domain: DGGITQSPKYLFRKEGQNVTLSCEQNLNHDAMYWYRQDPGQGLRLIYYSQIVNDFQKGDIAEGYSVSREKKESFPLTVTSAQKNPTAFYLCASSPWGKGNEQYFGPGTRLTVT.

The chain is built from TRBV28 and TRBJ1-2; perhaps TRBD1 as D (5 bases). Trimming shortened V by 7 bases and J by 4 bases, and 13 bases separated the two germline ends. The CDR3 contains 13 residues. The germline CDR1 and CDR2 sequences are MDHEN and SYDVKM. This CDR3 reads CASKLGLSYGYTF. The CDR3 DNA sequence: TGTGCCAGCAAACTGGGACTGAGCTATGGCTACACCTTC.